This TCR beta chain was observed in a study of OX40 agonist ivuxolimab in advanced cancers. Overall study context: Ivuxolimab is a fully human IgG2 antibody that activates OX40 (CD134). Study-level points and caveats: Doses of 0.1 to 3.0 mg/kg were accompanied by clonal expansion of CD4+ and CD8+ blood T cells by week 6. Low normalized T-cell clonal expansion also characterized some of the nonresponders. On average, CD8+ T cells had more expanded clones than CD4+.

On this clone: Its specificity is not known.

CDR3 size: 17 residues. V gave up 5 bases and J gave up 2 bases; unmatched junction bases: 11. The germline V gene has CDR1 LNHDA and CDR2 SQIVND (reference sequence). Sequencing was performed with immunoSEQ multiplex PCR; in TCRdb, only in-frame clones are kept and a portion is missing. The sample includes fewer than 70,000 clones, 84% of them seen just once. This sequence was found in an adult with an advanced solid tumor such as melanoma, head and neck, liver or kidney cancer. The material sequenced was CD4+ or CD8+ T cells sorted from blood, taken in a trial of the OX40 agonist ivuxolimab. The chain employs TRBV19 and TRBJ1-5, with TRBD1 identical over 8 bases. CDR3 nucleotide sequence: TGTGCCAGTAGTCCCGGACAGGGTGAAAGGGGCAATCAGCCCCAGCATTTT. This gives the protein CASSPGQGERGNQPQHF.